This T cell receptor beta chain appears in the sequencing data of a study of early T cells in non-severe SARS-CoV-2 infection. Study information: Sequencing was performed on bulk RNA from unsorted whole blood, leaving chains unpaired. The study's findings and limits: Comparison of clonotypes with VDJdb favored anti-spike CD8 responses while missing private and CD4 specificities.

The protocol attached unique molecular identifiers to individual cDNA molecules. TCRdb used MiXCR to reprocess the 5' RACE reads, holding one entry per CDR3 protein. The sample lists approximately 77,000 distinct CDR3 sequences; about 5% were seen once. This clonotype occurred many times. The antigen is undetermined. The starting material was whole blood, obtained at baseline. The receptor was isolated from an adult who was a healthcare worker with PCR-confirmed SARS-CoV-2 infection or an uninfected control (not recorded which).

The CDR3 spells CASSLVGSPNYGYTF. In DNA form, the CDR3 reads TGTGCCAGCAGCTTAGTAGGCAGTCCTAACTATGGCTACACCTTC. The chain recombines TRBV7-9 with TRBJ1-2; D unresolved. In germline, CDR1 is SEHNR, CDR2 FQNEAQ (reference sequence). The CDR3 has 15 residues. Trimming removed 1 base at V and 0 bases at J, with 9 bases between.